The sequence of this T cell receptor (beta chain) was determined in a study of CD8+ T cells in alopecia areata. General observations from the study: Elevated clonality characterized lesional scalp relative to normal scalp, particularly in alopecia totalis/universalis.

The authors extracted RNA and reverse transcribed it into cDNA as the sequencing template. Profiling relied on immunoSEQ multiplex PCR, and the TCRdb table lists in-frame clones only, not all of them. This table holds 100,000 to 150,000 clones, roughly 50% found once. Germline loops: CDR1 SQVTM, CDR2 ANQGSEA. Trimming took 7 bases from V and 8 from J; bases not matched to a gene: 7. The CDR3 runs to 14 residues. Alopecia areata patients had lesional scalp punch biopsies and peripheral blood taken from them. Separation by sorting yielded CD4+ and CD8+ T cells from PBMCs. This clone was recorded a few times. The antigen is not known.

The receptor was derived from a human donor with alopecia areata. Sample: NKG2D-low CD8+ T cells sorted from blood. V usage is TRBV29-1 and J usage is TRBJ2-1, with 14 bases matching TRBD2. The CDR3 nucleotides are TGCAGCGCGGCCGGGACTAGCGGGAGTGATGAGCAGTTCTTC. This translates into CSAAGTSGSDEQFF.